This paragraph covers one TCR beta chain sequence. Its matching antigen is unknown. The data were produced by immunoSEQ multiplex PCR, yet TCRdb's version contains in-frame clones alone and is incomplete. The sample has tens of thousands of clones, about 90% seen once. The sample comes from a study of OX40 agonist ivuxolimab in advanced cancers. At the level of the study: All patients had ivuxolimab intravenously every 2 weeks at 0.01 to 10 mg/kg. Study conclusions and caveats: Some patients who did not respond also had low normalized T-cell clonal expansion. Clonal expansion by week 6 occurred in CD4+ and CD8+ blood T cells (at 0.1 to 3.0 mg/kg).

CDR1 is MDHEN, CDR2 SYDVKM, per germline. The CDR3 is 14 amino acids. V gave up 6 bases and J gave up 6 bases, with 15 bases separating them. This TCR derives from an adult with an advanced solid tumor such as melanoma, head and neck, liver or kidney cancer. The rearrangement links TRBV28 to TRBJ1-5, with D possibly matching TRBD1 (6 bases). The sequencing used CD4+ or CD8+ T cells sorted from blood, collected in a trial of the OX40 agonist ivuxolimab. CDR3 residues: CASRVGGYGQPQHF. CDR3 nucleotides: TGTGCCAGCAGGGTAGGGGGTTACGGTCAGCCCCAGCATTTT.